Presented here are 30 T cell receptor beta chains from one specimen sequenced in a study of CD8+ T cells in alopecia areata. cDNA reverse transcribed from extracted RNA served as the sequencing template. Profiling relied on immunoSEQ multiplex PCR, and the TCRdb table lists in-frame clones only, not all of them. The sample consists of roughly 130,000 clones, around 60% of them appearing once. The material sequenced was CD4+ T cells sorted from blood, taken at week 0. All receptors derive from a human donor with alopecia areata.

Note on this clone: Other DNA sequences in the sample encode the same CDR3. The chain couples TRBV5-1 to TRBJ2-3; no clear D gene. The V gene lost 1 base and the J gene lost 3 bases, with 3 bases spanning the gap. The germline V gene encodes CDR1 SGHRS and CDR2 YFSETQ. This CDR3 comprises 12 residues. CDR3 in DNA: TGCGCCAGCAGCTTGACGACAGATACGCAGTATTTT. Protein: CASSLTTDTQYF. The full variable domain, completed using reference TRBV5-1 and TRBJ2-3, is KAGVTQTPRYLIKTRGQQVTLSCSPISGHRSVSWYQQTPGQGLQFLFEYFSETQRNKGNFPGRFSGRQFSNSRSEMNVSTLELGDSALYLCASSLTTDTQYFGPGTRLTVL.

The chain joins TRBV4-2 to TRBJ1-6, with D unclear. Germline CDR1 is LGHNA and CDR2 is YNFKEQ. The CDR3 consists of 14 residues. V shed 0 bases and J shed 7 bases, with 7 bases lying between them. In nucleotides, the CDR3 is TGTGCCAGCAGCCAAGATTCCCCAAATTCACCCCTCCACTTT. Translated, it gives CASSQDSPNSPLHF.

This clone was counted only a few times. The V and J genes are TRBV4-2 and TRBJ2-2; D not certain. The CDR3 extends over 17 amino acids. Trimming removed 2 bases at V and 0 bases at J, with 13 bases between. Germline V gene data show CDR1 as LGHNA and CDR2 as YNFKEQ. As DNA, the CDR3 is TGTGCCAGCAGCCAACTGGGAATAGGCGCGAACACCGGGGAGCTGTTTTTT. As protein: CASSQLGIGANTGELFF.

In this sample, this clone turned up a few times. CDR3 in DNA: TGTGCCAGCAGCTTGTGGGCAGGGGGCACAGATACGCAGTATTTT. It translates to CASSLWAGGTDTQYF. This rearrangement joins TRBV13 to TRBJ2-3; weak D call: TRBD1 (6 bases). The germline V gene has CDR1 PRHDT and CDR2 FYEKMQ (reference sequence). The CDR3 extends over 15 amino acids. V was trimmed by 3 bases and J by 1 base, leaving 11 bases between them. The variable domain in full, completed from reference TRBV13 and TRBJ2-3, reads AAGVIQSPRHLIKEKRETATLKCYPIPRHDTVYWYQQGPGQDPQFLISFYEKMQSDKGSIPDRFSAQQFSDYHSELNMSSLELGDSALYFCASSLWAGGTDTQYFGPGTRLTVL.

This chain joins TRBV6-5 and TRBJ2-1; TRBD2 matches 9 bases. After removal of 5 bases from V and 9 bases from J, the junction contained 8 bases not matched to a gene. CDR3 length equals 14 residues. The germline CDR1 and CDR2 sequences are MNHEY and SVGAGI. The CDR3 loop is CASSALAGVAEQFF. CDR3 DNA sequence: TGTGCCAGCAGTGCACTAGCGGGTGTTGCTGAGCAGTTCTTC.

This clone was recorded a few times. The J gene is TRBJ1-2, the V gene TRBV25-1; D is possibly TRBD1 (6 bases). The ends were cut back, 2 bases at V and 5 bases at J, with 9 bases in the middle. Germline V gene lookup returns CDR1 MGHDK and CDR2 SYGVNS. This CDR3 spans 13 amino acids. CDR3 region: CASSEQGTYGYTF. The CDR3 nucleotides are TGTGCCAGCAGTGAACAGGGGACATATGGCTACACCTTC.

The CDR3 nucleotides read TGTGCCAGCAGCCTAACTAACACAGATACGCAGTATTTT. Its translation: CASSLTNTDTQYF. The chain couples TRBV7-2 to TRBJ2-3; D is undetermined. The CDR3 is 13 residues long. The V end was cut by 5 bases, the J end by 2 bases, with 8 bases between. Germline V gene lookup returns CDR1 SGHTA and CDR2 FQGNSA.

V usage is TRBV27 and J usage is TRBJ1-5; a possible D gene is TRBD1 (5 bases). Germline CDR1 is MNHEY and CDR2 is SMNVEV (reference sequence). V shed 5 bases and J shed 6 bases, with 17 bases lying between them. This CDR3 contains 15 residues. The CDR3 region is CASSRLAGFGQPQHF. CDR3 DNA: TGTGCCAGCAGTCGCCTCGCAGGGTTCGGTCAGCCCCAGCATTTT.

This clone was counted a few times. The chain couples TRBV9 to TRBJ2-1; D is unresolved. The germline gives CDR1 SGDLS, CDR2 YYNGEE. The CDR3 length is 11 residues. V lost 7 bases and J lost 6, with 8 bases in between. The CDR3 sequence is CASSRGNEQFF. The CDR3 bases are TGTGCCAGCTCGAGAGGCAATGAGCAGTTCTTC.

This chain connects TRBV4-2 to TRBJ2-7; 8 positions match TRBD2. The CDR3 loop spans 16 amino acids. The V segment lost 3 bases and the J segment 5 bases; nucleotides outside the gene matches: 12. Germline CDR1 and CDR2: LGHNA and YNFKEQ. The CDR3 DNA follows: TGTGCCAGCAGCCAGGCCCGAGGAGCGGGGGCTGACGAGCAGTACTTC. Amino acids: CASSQARGAGADEQYF.

The chain links TRBV7-3 to TRBJ2-1, with D tentatively TRBD2 (5 bases). Trimming took 5 bases from V and 0 from J, leaving 11 bases between them. The CDR3 runs to 15 residues. Germline V CDR1 and CDR2: SGHTA, FQGTGA. This CDR3 is CASSISSTSYNEQFF. In nucleotides, the CDR3 is TGTGCCAGCAGCATCTCTAGCACCTCCTACAATGAGCAGTTCTTC.

This chain uses TRBV7-8 with TRBJ1-4; perhaps TRBD1 as D (5 bases). Germline CDR1 SGHVS, CDR2 FQNEAQ. V lost 0 bases and J lost 5, with 7 bases in between. The CDR3 totals 14 residues. The CDR3 DNA sequence: TGTGCCAGCAGCTTAGCGGGACTAAATGAAAAACTGTTTTTT. Translation: CASSLAGLNEKLFF.

The chain joins TRBV7-7 to TRBJ2-5, with D unresolved. Germline assignment: CDR1 SSHAT and CDR2 FNYEAQ (reference sequence). CDR3 size: 13 residues. The ends were cut back, 5 bases at V and 10 bases at J, with 17 bases in the middle. The CDR3 nucleotides read TGTGCCAGCAGCCCCGACCTTAAGGCGATCCAGTACTTC. Protein sequence: CASSPDLKAIQYF.

CDR3 in DNA: TGTGCCAGCAGCGCGGGAGACTATGGCTACACCTTC. Translated, it gives CASSAGDYGYTF. The chain recombines TRBV7-9 with TRBJ1-2; D unclear. V dropped 5 bases and J dropped 3 bases, with 7 bases sitting between them. The CDR3 loop spans 12 amino acids. The V gene's germline CDR1 is SEHNR and CDR2 FQNEAQ (reference sequence).

This clone has more than one count but fewer than ten. The V gene is TRBV14, the J gene TRBJ2-1, with a tentative D call TRBD2 (5 bases). V dropped 7 bases and J dropped 5 bases, with 18 bases sitting between them. The germline V gene encodes CDR1 SGHDN and CDR2 FVKESK. CDR3 length: 15 amino acids. The chain's CDR3 is CASNGKEGLDNEQFF. The CDR3 bases are TGTGCCAGCAACGGTAAAGAAGGACTTGACAATGAGCAGTTCTTC.

This chain links TRBV6-5 with TRBJ1-3; D is unclear. Looked up from germline, CDR1 is MNHEY and CDR2 is SVGAGI. The ends were cut back, 5 bases at V and 7 bases at J, with 9 bases in the middle. The CDR3 length is 12 residues. The CDR3 loop is CASSRPGNTIYF. The CDR3 coding sequence is TGTGCCAGCAGTCGACCGGGGAACACCATATATTTT.

This clone has just a few counts. The CDR3 here is CSVDRGEGTEAFF. CDR3 coding DNA: TGCAGCGTGGACAGGGGCGAAGGGACTGAAGCTTTCTTT. The gene calls are TRBV29-1 and TRBJ1-1, with TRBD1 identical over 9 bases. The J segment lost 5 bases and the V segment lost 6 bases, leaving 7 bases of the junction unmatched. This CDR3 region has 13 residues. The V gene's germline CDR1 is SQVTM and CDR2 ANQGSEA.

The chain carries TRBV6-6 and TRBJ2-1; D gene uncertain. CDR3 size: 13 residues. Between the trimmed V and J ends, which lost 10 bases and 9 bases, there was a span of 19 bases. Germline CDR1 reads MNHNY; CDR2 reads SVGAGI (reference sequence). The CDR3 here is CATQLSQNSEQFF. Written as DNA, the CDR3 is TGTGCCACCCAGTTGTCCCAGAACTCTGAGCAGTTCTTC.

This sequence joins TRBV14 and TRBJ2-1, with a tentative D call TRBD1 (6 bases). The ends were cut back, 2 bases at V and 0 bases at J, with 14 bases in the middle. The germline CDR1 and CDR2 sequences are SGHDN and FVKESK. The CDR3 contains 17 residues. In DNA, the CDR3 is TGTGCCAGCAGCCAATACAGGACAGCCCTCTCCTACAATGAGCAGTTCTTC. Protein product: CASSQYRTALSYNEQFF.

This clone was seen only a few times. The chain employs TRBV10-3 and TRBJ2-3, with D possibly TRBD2 on 5 matching bases. The CDR3 length is 15 residues. Between the trimmed V and J ends, which lost 2 bases and 0 bases, there was a span of 9 bases. Germline V gene sequence: CDR1 ENHRY, CDR2 SYGVKD. The DNA of the CDR3 is TGTGCCATCAGTGAGGAGGGCGGGAGCACAGATACGCAGTATTTT. Encoded protein: CAISEEGGSTDTQYF.

Only a few counts were recorded for this clone. This sequence joins TRBV7-2 and TRBJ2-5, with no clear D. Germline loops: CDR1 SGHTA, CDR2 FQGNSA. This CDR3 has 13 residues. V shed 1 base and J shed 9 bases, with 12 bases lying between them. The chain's CDR3 is CASSLVGPQPQYF. Written as DNA, the CDR3 is TGTGCCAGCAGCTTAGTGGGCCCACAACCCCAGTACTTC.

There are a few counts of this clone. V and J are TRBV4-3 and TRBJ2-7; no clear D. Trimming took 0 bases from V and 0 from J, leaving 6 bases between them. The germline CDR1 and CDR2 sequences are LGHNA and YSLEER. This CDR3 region has 14 residues. The CDR3 DNA is TGCGCCAGCAGCCAAGATTGGAGCTCCTACGAGCAGTACTTC. Its translation: CASSQDWSSYEQYF.

This rearrangement joins TRBV5-1 to TRBJ2-7; no definite D call. Trimming stripped 0 bases from V and 2 bases from J, with 6 bases between. The germline CDR1 and CDR2 sequences are SGHRS and YFSETQ. The CDR3 is made up of 13 amino acids. The CDR3 region is CASSLANTYEQYF. For the CDR3, the DNA is TGCGCCAGCAGCTTGGCTAATACCTACGAGCAGTACTTC.

This clone has just a few counts. The chain couples TRBV7-9 to TRBJ2-5; D remains ambiguous. Germline V gives CDR1 SEHNR, CDR2 FQNEAQ (reference sequence). This CDR3 contains 12 residues. Trimming left V 5 bases short and J 7 bases short, with 11 bases between. CDR3 in amino acids: CASSPPLRTQYF. The CDR3 nucleotides read TGTGCCAGCAGCCCGCCCCTCCGGACCCAGTACTTC.

This clone has more than one count but fewer than ten. CDR3 region: CASSLGGQPYEQYF. CDR3 coding DNA: TGTGCCAGCAGCTTAGGGGGTCAGCCCTACGAGCAGTACTTC. The V and J genes are TRBV7-2 and TRBJ2-7; no clear D. Germline loops: CDR1 SGHTA, CDR2 FQGNSA. The length of the CDR3 is 14 residues. Trimming took off 1 base at V and 2 bases at J, with 9 bases between the two ends.

The V gene is TRBV6-5, the J gene TRBJ1-1; a possible D gene is TRBD1 (5 bases). CDR3 length: 14 amino acids. The V gene lost 6 bases and the J gene lost 2 bases, with 13 bases spanning the gap. The germline V gene has CDR1 MNHEY and CDR2 SVGAGI. DNA of the CDR3: TGTGCCAGCAGCCACGAGAGGGGTAACACTGAAGCTTTCTTT. Its translation: CASSHERGNTEAFF.

V usage is TRBV5-1 and J usage is TRBJ2-1, with a tentative D call TRBD2 (6 bases). The V end was cut by 2 bases, the J end by 7 bases, with 16 bases between. The germline V gene has CDR1 SGHRS and CDR2 YFSETQ. The CDR3 totals 15 residues. This CDR3 is CASSFPAGSGNEQFF. The CDR3 DNA sequence: TGCGCCAGCAGCTTTCCGGCGGGATCGGGGAATGAGCAGTTCTTC. Variable domain in full (rest from reference TRBV5-1 and TRBJ2-1): KAGVTQTPRYLIKTRGQQVTLSCSPISGHRSVSWYQQTPGQGLQFLFEYFSETQRNKGNFPGRFSGRQFSNSRSEMNVSTLELGDSALYLCASSFPAGSGNEQFFGPGTRLTVL.

This clone has a count of ten or more. This chain links TRBV5-6 with TRBJ2-7; D remains ambiguous. V was shortened by 4 bases and J by 3 bases, with 11 bases between the two germline ends. Germline lookup yields CDR1 SGHDT and CDR2 YYEEEE. The CDR3 spans 13 residues. CDR3 protein: CASSLGRVYEQYF. CDR3 DNA: TGTGCCAGCAGCCTCGGACGGGTCTACGAGCAGTACTTC. The complete variable domain, with remaining parts taken from reference TRBV5-6 and TRBJ2-7, reads DAGVTQSPTHLIKTRGQQVTLRCSPKSGHDTVSWYQQALGQGPQFIFQYYEEEERQRGNFPDRFSGHQFPNYSSELNVNALLLGDSALYLCASSLGRVYEQYFGPGTRLTVT.

This clone turned up a few times. The J gene is TRBJ1-1, the V gene TRBV2; 9 nucleotides match TRBD1. The ends lost 4 bases at V and 0 bases at J; junction bases unmatched: 0. The CDR3 runs to 14 residues. In germline, CDR1 is SNHLY, CDR2 FYNNEI. The CDR3 protein is CASSGTGVNTEAFF. The CDR3 bases are TGTGCCAGCAGTGGGACAGGGGTGAACACTGAAGCTTTCTTT.

This clone was found once. This chain connects TRBV5-1 to TRBJ2-3; D gene unclear. Trimming left V 4 bases short and J 4 bases short, with 4 bases between. The CDR3 totals 11 residues. CDR1 and CDR2 from the germline V gene are SGHRS and YFSETQ. The CDR3 coding sequence is TGCGCCAGCAGCGTCGCAGATACGCAGTATTTT. Amino acids: CASSVADTQYF.